This TCR beta chain was recovered during a study of long-term antiretroviral therapy in people with HIV. This CDR3 is 16 amino acids long. The junction had 8 bases not matched to a gene; V was cut back by 4 bases and J by 6 bases. Germline CDR1 reads SGHRS; CDR2 reads YFSETQ. Run at survey level, the immunoSEQ assay was version v3.0. Sequencing used immunoSEQ multiplex PCR; TCRdb keeps in-frame clones, though not all of them. The sample yields roughly 28,000 clones, approximately 80% seen once. The study, taken as a whole, reports: Blood collection from the mid-2000s to the late 2010s possibly occurred under older ART regimens.

Each sample contained roughly 0.85-10 million cryopreserved PBMC, thawed before DNA extraction. On this clone: Its target is unknown.

This rearrangement joins TRBV5-1 to TRBJ2-1; TRBD2 aligns across 12 bases. Here the sequenced sample was unsorted PBMCs, taken 3 years after starting antiretroviral therapy. The TCR comes from a middle-aged man with HIV. The CDR3 protein is CASSGALAGGGNEQFF. The CDR3 DNA follows: TGCGCCAGCAGCGGAGCACTAGCGGGGGGAGGCAATGAGCAGTTCTTC.